A single T cell receptor (beta chain) is shown here with its context. Authors of the study amplified TCR beta CDR3 regions from RNA transcripts. An initial round of RT-PCR targeting the TCR CDR3 relied on the HTBI primer set. TCRdb used MiXCR to reprocess the multiplex PCR reads, holding one entry per CDR3 protein. The sample has hundreds of thousands of distinct CDR3 sequences; roughly 14% are singletons. This record comes from a study of T cells in Graves' hyperthyroidism and ophthalmopathy. Losses at the gene ends were 7 bases for V and 1 base for J; bases not matched to a gene: 6. The CDR3 consists of 14 residues. Per germline, CDR1 MNHEY and CDR2 SVGEGT. At least 3 on the Clinical Activity Score was recorded for ophthalmopathy patients, who also had NOSPECS grade at least 4 and duration under 3 months.

The TCR sequence derives from a woman aged 40-49 years with Graves' ophthalmopathy. This rearrangement joins TRBV6-2 or TRBV6-3 to TRBJ1-1; 7 positions agree with TRBD1. The sequenced sample consisted of blood. CDR3 DNA sequence: TGTGCCAGCATCAGACAGGGATCGAACACTGAAGCTTTCTTT. Residues: CASIRQGSNTEAFF.